Following are 29 T cell receptor beta chains from one sample sequenced in a study of blood T cell repertoires in COVID-19. Using immunoSEQ multiplex PCR, the repertoire was profiled, and TCRdb retains in-frame clones only, with some absent. In the table there are roughly 200,000 clones, 80% of which are singletons. Sequencing was carried out using peripheral blood. Receptor source: a woman in her 70s with acute or convalescent COVID-19.

The chain couples TRBV2 to TRBJ1-1, with a possible D match to TRBD1 (6 bases). Germline assignment: CDR1 SNHLY and CDR2 FYNNEI. The CDR3 contains 15 residues. The ends were cut back, 8 bases at V and 2 bases at J, with 18 bases in the middle. The CDR3 DNA is TGTGCCAGCCAGGGCCGGGACACGCTTAACACTGAAGCTTTCTTT. Translating it yields CASQGRDTLNTEAFF.

CDR3 sequence reads: CASSTSGGDKNIQYF. The DNA for the CDR3 is TGTGCCAGCAGTACCTCAGGGGGCGACAAAAACATTCAGTACTTC. This chain uses TRBV27 with TRBJ2-4; 8 bases align to TRBD1. The length of the CDR3 is 15 residues. V was pared by 5 bases and J by 3 bases, with 6 bases of the junction left unmatched. Per germline, CDR1 MNHEY and CDR2 SMNVEV (reference sequence).

This clone was recorded once. The gene calls are TRBV24-1 and TRBJ2-2; TRBD1 aligns across 7 bases. Germline V gene lookup returns CDR1 KGHDR and CDR2 SFDVKD. V shed 0 bases, J shed 3 bases, and the junction held 3 bases outside the gene matches. This CDR3 has 16 amino acids. The CDR3: CATSDLPGGDTGELFF. For the CDR3, the DNA is TGTGCCACCAGTGATTTGCCAGGGGGTGACACCGGGGAGCTGTTTTTT.

This clone came up a few times. This chain joins TRBV7-2 and TRBJ2-3, with 7 positions matching TRBD1. The germline gives CDR1 SGHTA, CDR2 FQGNSA. The CDR3 is 14 amino acids. Trimming at V came to 7 bases and at J to 5 bases, leaving 9 bases not matched to a gene. DNA for the CDR3: TGTGCCAGCACCCTCGACAGGGCAGGAGATACGCAGTATTTT. As protein: CASTLDRAGDTQYF.

This clone was observed at least ten times. The V and J genes are TRBV6-1 and TRBJ2-3, with TRBD2 identical over 14 bases. V was clipped by 2 bases and J by 3 bases; unmatched bases: 10. CDR1 and CDR2 (germline): MNHNS, SASEGT. The CDR3 length is 19 residues. The CDR3 nucleotides read TGTGCCAGCAGTGAAAGCTGGGGGACTAGCGGGAGAAGGACAGATACGCAGTATTTT. Protein: CASSESWGTSGRRTDTQYF.

Only a few counts were recorded for this clone. The chain couples TRBV10-3 to TRBJ2-2; D possibly corresponds to TRBD2 (6 bases). Germline CDR1 and CDR2: ENHRY and SYGVKD. V gave up 5 bases and J gave up 0 bases, with 16 bases separating them. This CDR3 has 17 residues. The CDR3 sequence is CAISRSGGTANTGELFF. The CDR3 DNA sequence: TGTGCCATCAGTAGGTCAGGCGGGACGGCGAACACCGGGGAGCTGTTTTTT.

The rearrangement links TRBV19 to TRBJ2-7; 8 nucleotides line up with TRBD2. The germline V gene encodes CDR1 LNHDA and CDR2 SQIVND (reference sequence). V shed 5 bases and J 5 bases; nucleotides not matched to a gene: 5. This CDR3 has 13 residues. CDR3 amino acids: CASSRGGVNEQYF. The CDR3 region has the DNA TGTGCCAGTAGTCGGGGGGGAGTCAACGAGCAGTACTTC.

The chain couples TRBV19 to TRBJ1-3; TRBD1 is a possible D gene (5 bases). The CDR3 loop spans 14 amino acids. The V gene lost 4 bases and the J gene lost 0 bases, with 7 bases spanning the gap. Germline loops: CDR1 LNHDA, CDR2 SQIVND (reference sequence). The CDR3 DNA sequence: TGTGCCAGTAGTACGACAGCCTCTGGAAACACCATATATTTT. This gives the protein CASSTTASGNTIYF.

The chain links TRBV19 to TRBJ2-1; 12 bases fit TRBD2. Germline CDR1 and CDR2: LNHDA and SQIVND (reference sequence). The trim removed 5 bases at V and 9 bases at J, leaving 8 bases unmatched. The CDR3 loop spans 15 amino acids. The CDR3 region is CASSEGLAGSFEQFF. CDR3 sequence (DNA): TGTGCCAGTAGTGAAGGACTAGCGGGGTCTTTTGAGCAGTTCTTC.

The chain joins TRBV7-3 to TRBJ1-1; D gene ambiguous. This CDR3 is 13 amino acids long. V lost 5 bases and J lost 1, with 8 bases in between. Germline V gives CDR1 SGHTA, CDR2 FQGTGA. The CDR3 protein is CASSQIQNTEAFF. DNA for the CDR3: TGTGCCAGCAGCCAAATACAGAACACTGAAGCTTTCTTT.

The chain combines TRBV2 with TRBJ2-5, with 8 bases lining up with TRBD1. J lost 4 bases, V lost 7 bases, and 11 bases had no gene match. The germline V gene has CDR1 SNHLY and CDR2 FYNNEI. CDR3 length: 15 amino acids. In DNA, the CDR3 is TGTGCCAGCAACCAAGGACAGGGCCGAGGAGAGACCCAGTACTTC. Protein product: CASNQGQGRGETQYF.

The chain combines TRBV11-2 with TRBJ1-4; 11 positions agree with TRBD1. V was pared by 2 bases and J by 8 bases, with 4 bases of the junction left unmatched. The CDR3 has 15 amino acids. Germline CDR1 is SGHAT and CDR2 is FQNNGV. CDR3 nucleotide sequence: TGTGCCAGCAGCTTACTGGGACAGGGGGACGAAAAACTGTTTTTT. Translation gives CASSLLGQGDEKLFF.

The chain employs TRBV6-5 and TRBJ2-1; 9 bases fit TRBD1. Germline V lookup: CDR1 MNHEY, CDR2 SVGAGI. The CDR3 spans 15 residues. V trimming: 6 bases; J trimming: 5 bases; junction bases outside the gene matches: 8. The CDR3 spells CASSRRTGVNNEQFF. In DNA, the CDR3 is TGTGCCAGCAGCCGCCGGACAGGGGTGAACAATGAGCAGTTCTTC.

The chain uses TRBV5-5 and TRBJ2-6; no definite D call. Germline-derived CDR1 and CDR2 are SGHKS and YYEKEE (reference sequence). Between the trimmed V and J ends, which lost 0 bases and 0 bases, there was a span of 4 bases. This CDR3 comprises 15 residues. DNA for the CDR3: TGTGCCAGCAGCTTGGCAGGCTCTGGGGCCAACGTCCTGACTTTC. Translating gives CASSLAGSGANVLTF.

The chain carries TRBV11-3 and TRBJ2-7, with TRBD1 identical over 10 bases. CDR1 is SGHNT, CDR2 YENEEA, per germline. The CDR3 loop spans 14 amino acids. V dropped 5 bases and J dropped 5; count of bases not matched to a gene: 6. The CDR3 sequence is CASSTGQGKNEQYF. For the CDR3, the DNA is TGTGCCAGCAGCACGGGACAGGGGAAAAACGAGCAGTACTTC.

The gene calls are TRBV27 and TRBJ2-7, with D perhaps matching TRBD1 (6 bases). CDR1 is MNHEY, CDR2 SMNVEV, per germline (reference sequence). Trimming shortened V by 2 bases and J by 0 bases, and 8 bases separated the two germline ends. This CDR3 contains 14 residues. The DNA of the CDR3 is TGTGCCAGCAGTTTAACAGGGAGCTCCTACGAGCAGTACTTC. The encoded protein is CASSLTGSSYEQYF.

This CDR3 is CATSRIGQNTGELFF. The CDR3 nucleotides are TGTGCCACCAGCAGGATAGGACAGAACACCGGGGAGCTGTTTTTT. The rearrangement links TRBV15 to TRBJ2-2, with D maybe TRBD1 (5 bases). Germline V gives CDR1 LNHNV, CDR2 YYDKDF (reference sequence). Trimming stripped 3 bases from V and 1 base from J, with 9 bases between. The CDR3 is 15 amino acids.

The chain carries TRBV2 and TRBJ2-2; D remains unclear. The length of the CDR3 is 13 residues. The V gene's germline CDR1 is SNHLY and CDR2 FYNNEI. V shed 3 bases and J shed 8 bases, with 10 bases lying between them. CDR3 coding DNA: TGTGCCAGCAGTGAGACACGCCGAGGGGAGCTGTTTTTT. It codes for CASSETRRGELFF. Using reference TRBV2 and TRBJ2-2 for the parts outside the CDR3, the full variable domain is EPEVTQTPSHQVTQMGQEVILRCVPISNHLYFYWYRQILGQKVEFLVSFYNNEISEKSEIFDDQFSVERPDGSNFTLKIRSTKLEDSAMYFCASSETRRGELFFGEGSRLTVL.

The chain couples TRBV28 to TRBJ2-3; 9 nucleotides agree with TRBD1. The CDR3 covers 15 residues. The junction had 5 bases not matched to a gene; V was cut back by 6 bases and J by 1 base. CDR1 and CDR2 from the germline V gene are MDHEN and SYDVKM. As DNA, the CDR3 is TGTGCCAGCAGGTCACAGGGGGCCGGCACAGATACGCAGTATTTT. Amino acids: CASRSQGAGTDTQYF.

V and J are TRBV14 and TRBJ2-1; TRBD2 matches 11 bases. Germline V gives CDR1 SGHDN, CDR2 FVKESK. CDR3 length equals 16 residues. V lost 2 bases and J lost 3; bases outside the gene matches: 3. CDR3 in amino acids: CASSQILAGDYNEQFF. DNA for the CDR3: TGTGCCAGCAGCCAAATACTAGCGGGAGACTACAATGAGCAGTTCTTC.

The chain joins TRBV6-5 to TRBJ2-2, with 7 bases that match TRBD2. The CDR3 contains 16 residues. J lost 4 bases, V lost 0 bases, and 5 bases had no gene match. Germline lookup yields CDR1 MNHEY and CDR2 SVGAGI. The CDR3: CASSYSAGVGTGELFF. For the CDR3, the DNA is TGTGCCAGCAGTTACTCGGCGGGAGTTGGCACCGGGGAGCTGTTTTTT.

This chain uses TRBV20-1 with TRBJ1-5; tentative D call: TRBD1 (6 bases). Per the germline V gene, CDR1 is DFQATT and CDR2 is SNEGSKA (reference sequence). The V end lost 3 bases, the J end lost 4 bases, and 16 bases lay between the germline ends. This CDR3 has 15 amino acids. DNA for the CDR3: TGCAGTGCTAGTCTTTGGACAGACCTAAATCAGCCCCAGCATTTT. The encoded protein is CSASLWTDLNQPQHF.

This clone appeared once. V is TRBV2 and J is TRBJ1-5; 9 bases map to TRBD1. CDR1 and CDR2 (germline): SNHLY, FYNNEI. The V and J ends lost 5 bases and 7 bases, in that order; junction bases with no gene match: 3. The CDR3 sequence is 13 residues long. CDR3 protein: CASSWGQGQPQHF. CDR3 coding DNA: TGTGCCAGCAGTTGGGGACAGGGACAGCCCCAGCATTTT.

The J gene is TRBJ1-6, the V gene TRBV28; possible D gene TRBD1, 5 bases. The CDR3 is 19 residues long. Trimming took 2 bases from V and 0 from J, leaving 17 bases between them. The V gene's germline CDR1 is MDHEN and CDR2 SYDVKM. As DNA, the CDR3 is TGTGCCAGCAGTTTAGTCACAGGTACCTCGAGCTCCTATAATTCACCCCTCCACTTT. It specifies CASSLVTGTSSSYNSPLHF. Drawing the rest from reference TRBV28 and TRBJ1-6, the complete variable domain is DVKVTQSSRYLVKRTGEKVFLECVQDMDHENMFWYRQDPGLGLRLIYFSYDVKMKEKGDIPEGYSVSREKKERFSLILESASTNQTSMYLCASSLVTGTSSSYNSPLHFGNGTRLTVT.

The gene calls are TRBV6-2 or TRBV6-3 and TRBJ2-5; possibly TRBD2 for D (6 bases). The CDR3 consists of 16 residues. V lost 4 bases to trimming and J lost 4 bases, with 19 bases between them. From germline, CDR1 is MNHEY and CDR2 SVGEGT. CDR3 sequence: CASSFYLSGSGETQYF. The CDR3 nucleotides read TGTGCCAGCAGTTTTTACCTTTCCGGGAGCGGAGAGACCCAGTACTTC.

This clone was found a few times. The chain links TRBV15 to TRBJ1-3, with TRBD1 identical over 10 bases. The CDR3 has 19 residues. CDR1 and CDR2 from the germline V gene are LNHNV and YYDKDF (reference sequence). V lost 2 bases and J lost 0; bases outside the gene matches: 10. The CDR3, as DNA: TGTGCCACCAGCAGACTCAAGGGACAGGGGTACGTCTCTGGAAACACCATATATTTT. Translation: CATSRLKGQGYVSGNTIYF.

The chain couples TRBV30 to TRBJ2-7, with TRBD2 identical over 10 bases. Germline CDR1 and CDR2: GTSNPN and SVGIG (reference sequence). J lost 12 bases, V lost 1 base, and 18 bases had no gene match. This CDR3 comprises 16 residues. Written as DNA, the CDR3 is TGTGCCTGGAGTGCCCTATCATTAGGGACTAGCGACCTCGTGTACTTC. Translated: CAWSALSLGTSDLVYF.

This clone showed up just once. This rearrangement joins TRBV2 to TRBJ2-5; no definite D call. The CDR3 runs to 14 residues. Trimming took off 2 bases at V and 2 bases at J, with 9 bases between the two ends. Per germline, CDR1 SNHLY and CDR2 FYNNEI. The CDR3 DNA reads TGTGCCAGCAGTGAATTTGCGGAGCAAGAGACCCAGTACTTC. The encoded protein is CASSEFAEQETQYF. Variable domain in full (rest from reference TRBV2 and TRBJ2-5): EPEVTQTPSHQVTQMGQEVILRCVPISNHLYFYWYRQILGQKVEFLVSFYNNEISEKSEIFDDQFSVERPDGSNFTLKIRSTKLEDSAMYFCASSEFAEQETQYFGPGTRLLVL.

This clone showed up just a few times. The chain joins TRBV27 to TRBJ2-3; possibly TRBD1 for D (6 bases). The V gene lost 5 bases and the J gene lost 2 bases, with 14 bases spanning the gap. This CDR3 region has 15 residues. The germline CDR1 and CDR2 sequences are MNHEY and SMNVEV (reference sequence). DNA for the CDR3: TGTGCCAGCAGTCGACAGACAGGAAACACAGATACGCAGTATTTT. Translation: CASSRQTGNTDTQYF.